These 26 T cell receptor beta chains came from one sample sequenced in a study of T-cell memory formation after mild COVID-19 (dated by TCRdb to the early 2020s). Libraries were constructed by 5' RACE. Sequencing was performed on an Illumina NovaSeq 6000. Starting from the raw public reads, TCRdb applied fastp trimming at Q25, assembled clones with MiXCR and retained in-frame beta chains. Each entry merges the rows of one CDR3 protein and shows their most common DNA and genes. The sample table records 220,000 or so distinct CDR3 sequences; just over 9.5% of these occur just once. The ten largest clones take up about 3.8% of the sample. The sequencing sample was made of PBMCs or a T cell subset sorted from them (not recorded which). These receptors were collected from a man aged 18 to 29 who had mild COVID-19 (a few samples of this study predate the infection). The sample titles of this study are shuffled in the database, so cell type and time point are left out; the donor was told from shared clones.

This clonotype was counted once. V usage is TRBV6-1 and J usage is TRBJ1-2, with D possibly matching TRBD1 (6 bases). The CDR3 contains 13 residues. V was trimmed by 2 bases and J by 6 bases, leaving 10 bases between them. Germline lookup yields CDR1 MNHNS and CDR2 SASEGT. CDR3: CASSERPGDGYTF. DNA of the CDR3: TGTGCCAGCAGTGAACGGCCAGGGGATGGCTACACCTTC.

In nucleotides, the CDR3 is TGTGCCAGCAGCCTATCGGGGCGGGGGAGGATCCAAGAGACCCAGTACTTC. Its protein is CASSLSGRGRIQETQYF. The chain combines TRBV7-2 with TRBJ2-5, with 7 positions matching TRBD2. This CDR3 has 17 residues. The germline V gene encodes CDR1 SGHTA and CDR2 FQGNSA. With 5 bases clipped from V and 1 base from J, the junction kept 13 bases outside the gene matches. Variable domain in full (rest from reference TRBV7-2 and TRBJ2-5): GAGVSQSPSNKVTEKGKDVELRCDPISGHTALYWYRQSLGQGLEFLIYFQGNSAPDKSGLPSDRFSAERTGGSVSTLTIQRTQQEDSAVYLCASSLSGRGRIQETQYFGPGTRLLVL.

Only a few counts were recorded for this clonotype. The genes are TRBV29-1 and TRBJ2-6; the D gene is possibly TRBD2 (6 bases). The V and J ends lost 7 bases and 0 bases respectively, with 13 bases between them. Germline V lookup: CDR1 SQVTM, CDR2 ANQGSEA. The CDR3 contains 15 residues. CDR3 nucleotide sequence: TGCAGCGCTGTAGCGGACACCTCTGGGGCCAACGTCCTGACTTTC. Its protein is CSAVADTSGANVLTF.

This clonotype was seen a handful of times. CDR3 sequence: CATSRDRTGTNSPLHF. Here the CDR3 DNA reads TGTGCCACCAGCAGAGATCGTACAGGGACTAATTCACCCCTCCACTTT. V is TRBV15 and J is TRBJ1-6; D is perhaps TRBD1 (6 bases). The CDR3 is 16 amino acids. V was clipped by 0 bases and J by 6 bases, with 12 bases between them. CDR1 and CDR2 (germline): LNHNV, YYDKDF (reference sequence).

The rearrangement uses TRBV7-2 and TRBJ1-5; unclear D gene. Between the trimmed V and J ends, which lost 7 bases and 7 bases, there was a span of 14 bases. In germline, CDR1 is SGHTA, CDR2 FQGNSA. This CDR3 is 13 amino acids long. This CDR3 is CASNPVGRQPQHF. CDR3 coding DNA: TGTGCCAGCAACCCAGTGGGGAGGCAGCCCCAGCATTTT.

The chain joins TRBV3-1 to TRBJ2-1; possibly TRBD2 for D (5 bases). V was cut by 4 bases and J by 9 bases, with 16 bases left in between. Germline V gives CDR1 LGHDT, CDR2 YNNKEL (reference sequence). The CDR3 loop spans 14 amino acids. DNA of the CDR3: TGTGCCAGCAGCCCGACCGTGGGTGAGGGTGAGCAGTTCTTC. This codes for CASSPTVGEGEQFF.

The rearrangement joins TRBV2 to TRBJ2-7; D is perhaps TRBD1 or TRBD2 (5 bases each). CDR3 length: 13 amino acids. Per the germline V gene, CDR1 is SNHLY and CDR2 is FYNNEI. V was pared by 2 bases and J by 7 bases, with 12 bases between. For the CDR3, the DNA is TGTGCCAGCAGTGAACCGCAGGGCGGGGAGCAGTACTTC. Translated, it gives CASSEPQGGEQYF.

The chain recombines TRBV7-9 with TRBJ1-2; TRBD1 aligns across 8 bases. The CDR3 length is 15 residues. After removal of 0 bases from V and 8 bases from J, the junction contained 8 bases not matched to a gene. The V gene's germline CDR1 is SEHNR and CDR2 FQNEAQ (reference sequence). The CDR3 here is CASSLARTGFRGYTF. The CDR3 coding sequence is TGTGCCAGCAGCTTAGCCCGGACAGGGTTCCGGGGCTACACCTTC.

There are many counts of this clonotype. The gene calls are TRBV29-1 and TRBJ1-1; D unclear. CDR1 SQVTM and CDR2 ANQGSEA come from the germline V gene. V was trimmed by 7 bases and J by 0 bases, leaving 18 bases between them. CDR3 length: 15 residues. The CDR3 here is CSAMAGWAMNTEAFF. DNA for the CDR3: TGCAGCGCGATGGCGGGGTGGGCCATGAACACTGAAGCTTTCTTT.

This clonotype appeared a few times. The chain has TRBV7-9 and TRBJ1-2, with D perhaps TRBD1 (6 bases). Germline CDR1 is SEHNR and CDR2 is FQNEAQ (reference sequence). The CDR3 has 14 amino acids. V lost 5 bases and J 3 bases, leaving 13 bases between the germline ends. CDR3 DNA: TGTGCCAGCAGCATAGGGACACCTGACTATGGCTACACCTTC. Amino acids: CASSIGTPDYGYTF.

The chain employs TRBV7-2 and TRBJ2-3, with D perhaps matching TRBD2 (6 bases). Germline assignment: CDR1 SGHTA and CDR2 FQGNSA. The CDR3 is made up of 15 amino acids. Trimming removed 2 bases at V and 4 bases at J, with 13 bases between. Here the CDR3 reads CASSLQGGEADTQYF. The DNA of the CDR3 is TGTGCCAGCAGCTTACAGGGCGGGGAGGCAGATACGCAGTATTTT.

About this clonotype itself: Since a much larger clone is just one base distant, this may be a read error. DNA for the CDR3: TGCAGCGTTGGGACTAGCTGCACAGATACGCAGTATTTT. It encodes CSVGTSCTDTQYF. The rearrangement links TRBV29-1 to TRBJ2-3, with 8 bases fitting TRBD2. Germline V gene sequence: CDR1 SQVTM, CDR2 ANQGSEA. V trimming: 4 bases; J trimming: 1 base; junction bases outside the gene matches: 1. The CDR3 covers 13 residues.

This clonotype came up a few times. The CDR3 coding sequence is TGCGCCAGCGGAACTAGCGGAGTTAGCACAGATACGCAGTATTTT. This sequence encodes CASGTSGVSTDTQYF. The J gene is TRBJ2-3, the V gene TRBV5-1, with 8 bases that match TRBD2. The trim removed 7 bases at V and 0 bases at J, leaving 7 bases unmatched. This CDR3 is built from 15 residues. CDR1 and CDR2 from the germline V gene are SGHRS and YFSETQ.

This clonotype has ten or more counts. Here the CDR3 reads CASSIQGYGYTF. CDR3 DNA sequence: TGTGCCAGCAGCATACAGGGGTATGGCTACACCTTC. This chain uses TRBV7-2 with TRBJ1-2; 7 bases agree with TRBD1. The V gene's germline CDR1 is SGHTA and CDR2 FQGNSA. Germline trimming cut 5 bases from V and 5 bases from J; bases unmatched to any gene: 2. The CDR3 loop spans 12 amino acids.

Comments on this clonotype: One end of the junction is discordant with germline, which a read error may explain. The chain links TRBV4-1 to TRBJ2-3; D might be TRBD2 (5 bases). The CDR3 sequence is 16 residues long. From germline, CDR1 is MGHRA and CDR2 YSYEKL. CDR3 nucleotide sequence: TGCGTCAGCAGCCAAGAGACTCACCCTAGCACAGATACGCGGTATTTT. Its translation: CVSSQETHPSTDTRYF.

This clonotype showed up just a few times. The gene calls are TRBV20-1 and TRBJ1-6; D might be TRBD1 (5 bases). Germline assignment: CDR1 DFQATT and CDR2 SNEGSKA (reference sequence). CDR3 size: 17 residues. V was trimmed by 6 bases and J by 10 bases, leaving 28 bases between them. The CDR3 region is CSAHDLLVGGSGSPLHF. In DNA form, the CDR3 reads TGCAGTGCCCACGATCTCCTCGTGGGGGGGAGCGGATCACCCCTCCACTTT.

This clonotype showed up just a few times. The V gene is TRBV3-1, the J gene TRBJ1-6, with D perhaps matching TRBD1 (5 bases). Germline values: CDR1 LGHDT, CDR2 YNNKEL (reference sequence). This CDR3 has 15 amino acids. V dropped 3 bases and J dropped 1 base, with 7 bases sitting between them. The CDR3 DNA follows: TGTGCCAGCAGCCAGGGGGGGTCCTATAATTCACCCCTCCACTTT. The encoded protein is CASSQGGSYNSPLHF.

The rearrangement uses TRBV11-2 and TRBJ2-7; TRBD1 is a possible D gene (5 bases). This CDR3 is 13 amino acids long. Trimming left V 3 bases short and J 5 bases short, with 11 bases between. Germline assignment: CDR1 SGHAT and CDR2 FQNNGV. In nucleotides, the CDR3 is TGTGCCAGCAGCTTCGCAGGGCTACACGAGCAGTACGTC. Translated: CASSFAGLHEQYV.

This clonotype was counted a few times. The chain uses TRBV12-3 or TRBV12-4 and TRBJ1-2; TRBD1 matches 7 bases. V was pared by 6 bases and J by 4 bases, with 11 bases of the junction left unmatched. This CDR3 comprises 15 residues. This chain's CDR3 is CASSLRQGGSYGYTF. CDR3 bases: TGTGCCAGCAGCCTCCGACAGGGCGGCAGCTATGGCTACACCTTC.

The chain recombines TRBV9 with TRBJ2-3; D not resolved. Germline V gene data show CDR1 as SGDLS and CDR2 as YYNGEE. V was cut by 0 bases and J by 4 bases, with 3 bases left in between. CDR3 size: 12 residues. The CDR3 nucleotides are TGTGCCAGCAGCGTAGAAGCAGATACGCAGTATTTT. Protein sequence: CASSVEADTQYF.

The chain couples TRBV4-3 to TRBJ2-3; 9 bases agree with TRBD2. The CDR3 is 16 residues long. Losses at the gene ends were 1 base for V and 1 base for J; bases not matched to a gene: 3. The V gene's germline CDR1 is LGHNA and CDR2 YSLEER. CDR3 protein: CASSQAWTSGTDTQYF. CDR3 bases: TGCGCCAGCAGCCAAGCCTGGACTAGCGGCACAGATACGCAGTATTTT.

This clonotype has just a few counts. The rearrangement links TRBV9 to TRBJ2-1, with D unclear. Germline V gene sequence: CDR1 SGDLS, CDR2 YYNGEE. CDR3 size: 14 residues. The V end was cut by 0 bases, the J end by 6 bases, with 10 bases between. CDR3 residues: CASSVGLAANEQFF. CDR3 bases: TGTGCCAGCAGCGTAGGCTTAGCTGCCAATGAGCAGTTCTTC. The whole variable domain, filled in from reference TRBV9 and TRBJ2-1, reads DSGVTQTPKHLITATGQRVTLRCSPRSGDLSVYWYQQSLDQGLQFLIQYYNGEERAKGNILERFSAQQFPDLHSELNLSSLELGDSALYFCASSVGLAANEQFFGPGTRLTVL.

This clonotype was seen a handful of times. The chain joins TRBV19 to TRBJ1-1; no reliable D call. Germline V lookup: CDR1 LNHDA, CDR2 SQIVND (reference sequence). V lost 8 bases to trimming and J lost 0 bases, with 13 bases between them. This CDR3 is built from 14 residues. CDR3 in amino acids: CASHRPGLNTEAFF. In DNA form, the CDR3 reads TGTGCCAGTCACCGGCCCGGACTGAACACTGAAGCTTTCTTT.

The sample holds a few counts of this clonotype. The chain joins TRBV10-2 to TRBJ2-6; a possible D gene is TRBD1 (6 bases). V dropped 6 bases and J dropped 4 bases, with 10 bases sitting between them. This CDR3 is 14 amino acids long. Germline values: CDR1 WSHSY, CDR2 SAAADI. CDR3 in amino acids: CASRGAQGANVLTF. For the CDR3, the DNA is TGCGCCAGCAGGGGGGCGCAAGGGGCCAACGTCCTGACTTTC.

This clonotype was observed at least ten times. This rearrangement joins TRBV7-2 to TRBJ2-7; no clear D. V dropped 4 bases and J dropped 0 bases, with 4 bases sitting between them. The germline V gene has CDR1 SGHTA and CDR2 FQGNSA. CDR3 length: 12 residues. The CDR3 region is CASSSYSYEQYF. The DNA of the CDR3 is TGTGCCAGCAGCTCCTACTCCTACGAGCAGTACTTC.

The CDR3 nucleotides are TGTGCCTGGACCGCCGGACAGGGGGTCTATGGCTACACCTTC. This encodes CAWTAGQGVYGYTF. The gene calls are TRBV30 and TRBJ1-2, with 10 positions matching TRBD1. The J segment lost 4 bases and the V segment lost 4 bases, leaving 6 bases of the junction unmatched. CDR3 length equals 14 residues. Germline CDR1 is GTSNPN and CDR2 is SVGIG (reference sequence).